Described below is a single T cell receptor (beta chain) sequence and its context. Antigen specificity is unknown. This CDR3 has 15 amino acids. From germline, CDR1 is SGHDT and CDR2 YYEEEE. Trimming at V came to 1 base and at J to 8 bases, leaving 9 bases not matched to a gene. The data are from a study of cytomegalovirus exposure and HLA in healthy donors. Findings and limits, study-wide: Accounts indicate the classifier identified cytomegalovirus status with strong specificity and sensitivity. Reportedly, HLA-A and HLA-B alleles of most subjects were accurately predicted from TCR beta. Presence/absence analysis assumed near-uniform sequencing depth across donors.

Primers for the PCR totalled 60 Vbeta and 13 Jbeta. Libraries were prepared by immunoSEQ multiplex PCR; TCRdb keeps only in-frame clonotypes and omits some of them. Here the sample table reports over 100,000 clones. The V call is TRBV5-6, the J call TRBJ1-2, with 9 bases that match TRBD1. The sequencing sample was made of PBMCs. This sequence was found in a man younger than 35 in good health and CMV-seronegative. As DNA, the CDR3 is TGTGCCAGCAGCTTGTTGGCGACAGGGGGATTAGGCTACACCTTC. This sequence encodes CASSLLATGGLGYTF.